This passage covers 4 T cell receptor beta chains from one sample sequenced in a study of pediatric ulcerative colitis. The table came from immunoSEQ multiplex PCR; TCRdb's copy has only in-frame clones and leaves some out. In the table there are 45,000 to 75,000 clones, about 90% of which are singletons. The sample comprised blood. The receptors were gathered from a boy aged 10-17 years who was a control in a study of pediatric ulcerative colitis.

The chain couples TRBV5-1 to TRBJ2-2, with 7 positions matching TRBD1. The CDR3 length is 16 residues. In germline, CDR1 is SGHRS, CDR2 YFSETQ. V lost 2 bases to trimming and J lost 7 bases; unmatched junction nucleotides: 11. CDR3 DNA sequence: TGCGCCAGCAGCTTTGGGTTCCAGGGGGTCGGCGGGGAGCTGTTTTTT. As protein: CASSFGFQGVGGELFF. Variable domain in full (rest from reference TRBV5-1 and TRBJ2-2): KAGVTQTPRYLIKTRGQQVTLSCSPISGHRSVSWYQQTPGQGLQFLFEYFSETQRNKGNFPGRFSGRQFSNSRSEMNVSTLELGDSALYLCASSFGFQGVGGELFFGEGSRLTVL.

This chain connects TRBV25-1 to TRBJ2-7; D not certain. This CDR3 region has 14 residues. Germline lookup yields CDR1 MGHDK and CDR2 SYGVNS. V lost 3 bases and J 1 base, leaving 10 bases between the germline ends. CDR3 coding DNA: TGTGCCAGCAGTGACAGGCTCTGGTCCTACGAGCAGTACTTC. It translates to CASSDRLWSYEQYF.

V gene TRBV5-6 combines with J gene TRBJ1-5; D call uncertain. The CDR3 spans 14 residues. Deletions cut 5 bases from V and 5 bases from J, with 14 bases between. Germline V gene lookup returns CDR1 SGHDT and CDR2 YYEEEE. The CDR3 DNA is TGTGCCAGCAGAGAGAGGTATCCTGATCAGCCCCAGCATTTT. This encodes CASRERYPDQPQHF.

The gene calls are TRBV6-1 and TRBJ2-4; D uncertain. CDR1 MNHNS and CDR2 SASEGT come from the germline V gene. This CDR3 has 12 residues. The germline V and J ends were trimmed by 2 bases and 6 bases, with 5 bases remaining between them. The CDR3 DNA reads TGTGCCAGCAGTGAAAACAGAAACATTCAGTACTTC. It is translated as CASSENRNIQYF.